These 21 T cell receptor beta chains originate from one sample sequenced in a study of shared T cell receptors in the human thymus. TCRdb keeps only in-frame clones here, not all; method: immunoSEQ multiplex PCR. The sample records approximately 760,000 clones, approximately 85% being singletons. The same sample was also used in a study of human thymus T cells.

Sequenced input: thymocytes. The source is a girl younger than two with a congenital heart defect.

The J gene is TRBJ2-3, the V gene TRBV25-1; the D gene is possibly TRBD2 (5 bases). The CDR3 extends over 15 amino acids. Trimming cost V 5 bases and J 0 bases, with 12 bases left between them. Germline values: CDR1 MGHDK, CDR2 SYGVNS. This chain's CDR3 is CASSSSALSTDTQYF. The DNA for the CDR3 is TGTGCCAGCAGTAGTAGCGCCCTTAGCACAGATACGCAGTATTTT.

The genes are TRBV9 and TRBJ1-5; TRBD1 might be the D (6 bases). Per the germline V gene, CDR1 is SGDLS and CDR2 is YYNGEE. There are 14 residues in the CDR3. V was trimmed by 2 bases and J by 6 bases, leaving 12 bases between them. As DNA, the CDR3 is TGTGCCAGCAGCGTCAGGGGTGAAGTTCAGCCCCAGCATTTT. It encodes CASSVRGEVQPQHF.

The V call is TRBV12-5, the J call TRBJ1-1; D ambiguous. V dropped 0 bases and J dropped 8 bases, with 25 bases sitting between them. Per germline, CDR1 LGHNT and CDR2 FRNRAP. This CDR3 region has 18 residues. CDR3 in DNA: TGTGCTAGTGGTTTGGTACGCGTCACCCAAGGAATGGAGGGAGAAGCTTTCTTT. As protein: CASGLVRVTQGMEGEAFF.

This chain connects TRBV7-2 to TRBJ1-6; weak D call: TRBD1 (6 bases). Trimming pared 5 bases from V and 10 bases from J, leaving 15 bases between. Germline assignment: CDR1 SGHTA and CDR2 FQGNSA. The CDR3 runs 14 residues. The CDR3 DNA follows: TGTGCCAGCAGCCACCGAGGGGGAAACTCACCCCTCCACTTT. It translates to CASSHRGGNSPLHF. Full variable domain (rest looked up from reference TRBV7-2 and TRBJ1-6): GAGVSQSPSNKVTEKGKDVELRCDPISGHTALYWYRQSLGQGLEFLIYFQGNSAPDKSGLPSDRFSAERTGGSVSTLTIQRTQQEDSAVYLCASSHRGGNSPLHFGNGTRLTVT.

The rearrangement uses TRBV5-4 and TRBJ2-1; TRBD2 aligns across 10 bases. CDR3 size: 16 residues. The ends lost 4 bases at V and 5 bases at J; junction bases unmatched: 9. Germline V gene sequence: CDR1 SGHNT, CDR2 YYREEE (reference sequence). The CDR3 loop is CASSPTSSGGDNEQFF. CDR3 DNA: TGTGCCAGCAGCCCAACGTCCAGCGGGGGGGACAATGAGCAGTTCTTC.

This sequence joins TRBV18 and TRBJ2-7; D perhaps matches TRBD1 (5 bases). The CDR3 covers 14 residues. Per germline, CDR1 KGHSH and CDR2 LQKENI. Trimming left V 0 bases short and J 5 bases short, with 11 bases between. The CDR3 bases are TGTGCCAGCTCACCACCGGGCAGGGCCCACGAGCAGTACTTC. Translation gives CASSPPGRAHEQYF.

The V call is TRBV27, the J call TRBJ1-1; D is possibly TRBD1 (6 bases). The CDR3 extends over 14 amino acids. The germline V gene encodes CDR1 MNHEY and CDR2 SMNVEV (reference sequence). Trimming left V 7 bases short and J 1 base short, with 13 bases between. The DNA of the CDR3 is TGTGCCAGCAAGGTCATAGGGGGGAACACTGAAGCTTTCTTT. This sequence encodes CASKVIGGNTEAFF.

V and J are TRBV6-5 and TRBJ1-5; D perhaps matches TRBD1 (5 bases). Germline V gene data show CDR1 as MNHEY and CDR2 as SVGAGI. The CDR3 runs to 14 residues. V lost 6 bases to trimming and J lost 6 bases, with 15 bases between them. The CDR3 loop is CASSLTVMGQPQHF. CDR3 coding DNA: TGTGCCAGCAGCCTGACAGTGATGGGTCAGCCCCAGCATTTT.

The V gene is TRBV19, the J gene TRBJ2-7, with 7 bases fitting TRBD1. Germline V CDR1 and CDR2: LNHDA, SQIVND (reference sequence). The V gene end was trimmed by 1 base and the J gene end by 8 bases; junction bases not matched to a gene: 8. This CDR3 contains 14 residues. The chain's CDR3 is CASSIVADRLQQYF. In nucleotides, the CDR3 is TGTGCCAGTAGTATAGTCGCGGACAGGCTCCAGCAGTACTTC.

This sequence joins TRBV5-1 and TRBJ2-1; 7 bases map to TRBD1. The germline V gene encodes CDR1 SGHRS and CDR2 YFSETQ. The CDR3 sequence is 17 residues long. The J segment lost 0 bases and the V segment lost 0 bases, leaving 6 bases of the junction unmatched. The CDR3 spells CASSLVGGKSSYNEQFF. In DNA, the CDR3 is TGCGCCAGCAGCTTGGTAGGGGGCAAAAGCTCCTACAATGAGCAGTTCTTC.

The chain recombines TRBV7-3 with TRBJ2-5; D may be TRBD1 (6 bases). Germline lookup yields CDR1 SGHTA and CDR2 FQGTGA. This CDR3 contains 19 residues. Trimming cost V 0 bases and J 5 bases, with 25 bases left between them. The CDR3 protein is CASSLTGQDSPKWGETQYF. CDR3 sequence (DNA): TGTGCCAGCAGCTTAACGGGGCAGGACAGTCCTAAATGGGGTGAGACCCAGTACTTC.

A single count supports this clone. Here the CDR3 DNA reads TGTGCCAGCAGTGTTGCGGGGGACGGGGATGAGACCCAGTACTTC. This gives the protein CASSVAGDGDETQYF. The chain recombines TRBV27 with TRBJ2-5, with 7 bases aligning to TRBD2. CDR3 length: 15 amino acids. In germline, CDR1 is MNHEY, CDR2 SMNVEV (reference sequence). The V segment lost 5 bases and the J segment 5 bases; nucleotides outside the gene matches: 11.

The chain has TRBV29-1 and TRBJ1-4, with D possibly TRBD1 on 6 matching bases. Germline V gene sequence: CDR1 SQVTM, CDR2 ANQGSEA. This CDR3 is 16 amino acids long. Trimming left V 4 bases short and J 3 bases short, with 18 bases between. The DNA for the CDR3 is TGCAGCGTTGCGGGCTTAAGAGGGGGTCCTAATGAAAAACTGTTTTTT. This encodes CSVAGLRGGPNEKLFF.

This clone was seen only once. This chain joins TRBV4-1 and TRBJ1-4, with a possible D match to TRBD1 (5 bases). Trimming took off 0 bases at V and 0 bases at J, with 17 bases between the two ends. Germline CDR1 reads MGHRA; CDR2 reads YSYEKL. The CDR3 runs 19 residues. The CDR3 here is CASSQERLVTAATNEKLFF. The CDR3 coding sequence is TGCGCCAGCAGCCAAGAGCGGTTGGTGACAGCAGCAACTAATGAAAAACTGTTTTTT.

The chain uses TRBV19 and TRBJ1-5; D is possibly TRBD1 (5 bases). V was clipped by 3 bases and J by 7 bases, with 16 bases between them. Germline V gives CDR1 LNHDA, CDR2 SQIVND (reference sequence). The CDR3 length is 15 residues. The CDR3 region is CASSMSGRVWQPQHF. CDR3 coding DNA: TGTGCCAGTAGTATGTCTGGCAGGGTCTGGCAGCCCCAGCATTTT.

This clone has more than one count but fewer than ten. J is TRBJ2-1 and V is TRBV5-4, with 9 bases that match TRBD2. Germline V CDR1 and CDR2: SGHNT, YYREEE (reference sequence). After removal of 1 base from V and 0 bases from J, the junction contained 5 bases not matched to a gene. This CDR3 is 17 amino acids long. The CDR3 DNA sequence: TGTGCCAGCAGCTTGAGTGCTAGCGGGGCCTCCTACAATGAGCAGTTCTTC. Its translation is CASSLSASGASYNEQFF.

CDR3 coding DNA: TGTGCCAGCATGAAGCAGGGTAACACTGAAGCTTTCTTT. It codes for CASMKQGNTEAFF. The rearrangement links TRBV2 to TRBJ1-1; D is possibly TRBD1 (5 bases). CDR3 length equals 13 residues. Trimming shortened V by 7 bases and J by 2 bases, and 11 bases separated the two germline ends. The germline V gene has CDR1 SNHLY and CDR2 FYNNEI.

CDR3: CASSNDGNNEKLFF. The CDR3 nucleotides are TGTGCCAGCAGCAACGACGGGAATAATGAAAAACTGTTTTTT. The rearrangement links TRBV14 to TRBJ1-4, with unresolved D. CDR1 and CDR2 (germline): SGHDN, FVKESK. The CDR3 covers 14 residues. V lost 5 bases, J lost 4 bases, and 11 bases lay in between.

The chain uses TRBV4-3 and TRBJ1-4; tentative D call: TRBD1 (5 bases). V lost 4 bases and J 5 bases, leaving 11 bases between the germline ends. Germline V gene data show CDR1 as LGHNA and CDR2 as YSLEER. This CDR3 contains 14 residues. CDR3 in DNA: TGCGCCAGCAGCCTTGAACAGGCGAATGAAAAACTGTTTTTT. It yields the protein CASSLEQANEKLFF.

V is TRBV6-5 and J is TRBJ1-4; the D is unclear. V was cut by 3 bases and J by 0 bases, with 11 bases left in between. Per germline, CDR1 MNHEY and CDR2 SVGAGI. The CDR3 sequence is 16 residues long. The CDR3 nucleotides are TGTGCCAGCAGTTATTTCGCGCGAACAACTAATGAAAAACTGTTTTTT. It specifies CASSYFARTTNEKLFF.

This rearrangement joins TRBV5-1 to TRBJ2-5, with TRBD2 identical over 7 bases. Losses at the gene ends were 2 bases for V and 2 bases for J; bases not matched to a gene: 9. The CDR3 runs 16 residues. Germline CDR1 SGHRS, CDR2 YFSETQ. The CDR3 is CASSFTPERGQETQYF. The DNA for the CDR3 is TGCGCCAGCAGCTTCACACCTGAGCGGGGACAAGAGACCCAGTACTTC.